This TCR beta chain was documented in a study of CD8 T cells in Susac syndrome. The T cells that were sequenced for TCR beta were CD8+ and CD4+ cells from blood. The multiple sclerosis controls were treatment-naive patients affected by stable or active relapsing-remitting disease. TEMRA cells were enriched by FACS, while CD8+ and CD4+ T cells were obtained through a negative isolation that was performed magnetically. Deletions cut 2 bases from V and 5 bases from J, with 13 bases between. Germline CDR1 reads LNHNV; CDR2 reads YYDKDF (reference sequence). CDR3 size: 14 residues. The authors reverse transcribed roughly 0.45 to 1 ug RNA with random hexamers. It was immunoSEQ multiplex PCR that amplified TCR beta CDR3 across 54 Vbeta and 13 Jbeta. Each CDR3 protein is one row after TCRdb ran MiXCR on the immunoSEQ multiplex PCR reads. The sample consists of roughly 130,000 distinct CDR3 sequences, approximately 95% of them appearing once.

V gene TRBV15 combines with J gene TRBJ2-7; D not certain. Material: CD4+ T cells from PBMCs. The clonotype comes from a human donor with multiple sclerosis. The CDR3 reads CATSRRGSVDEQYF. CDR3 nucleotide sequence: TGTGCCACCAGCAGACGAGGCTCAGTAGACGAGCAGTACTTC.